The 8 T cell receptor beta chains listed next were all sequenced from one sample in a study of blood T cell repertoires in COVID-19. Method: immunoSEQ multiplex PCR; TCRdb's copy keeps in-frame clones and lacks some. Of more than 200,000 clones in the sample, approximately 89% were seen once. Sequenced material: peripheral blood. These TCRs come from a woman aged 30 to 39 with COVID-19, enrolled during active disease.

The chain combines TRBV11-2 with TRBJ2-3; D ambiguous. This CDR3 region has 15 residues. The germline V and J ends were trimmed by 7 bases and 3 bases, with 17 bases remaining between them. Germline CDR1 is SGHAT and CDR2 is FQNNGV. The DNA for the CDR3 is TGTGCCAGCACCCCCCCCGATACCACTACAGATACGCAGTATTTT. Encoded protein: CASTPPDTTTDTQYF.

This chain uses TRBV5-1 with TRBJ2-1; 11 bases are a match to TRBD2. CDR3 length: 15 amino acids. V shed 0 bases and J 9 bases; nucleotides not matched to a gene: 5. Germline loops: CDR1 SGHRS, CDR2 YFSETQ. CDR3 sequence: CASSLGLAGMGEQFF. The CDR3 DNA reads as TGCGCCAGCAGCTTGGGACTAGCGGGAATGGGTGAGCAGTTCTTC.

This clone was observed a handful of times. This chain uses TRBV5-1 with TRBJ1-6; D is unresolved. This CDR3 is 16 amino acids long. The V gene's germline CDR1 is SGHRS and CDR2 YFSETQ. The V end was cut by 2 bases, the J end by 8 bases, with 17 bases between. CDR3 sequence (DNA): TGCGCCAGCAGCTTAACGGGCGCCGGGAGGGATTCACCCCTCCACTTT. Protein sequence: CASSLTGAGRDSPLHF.

This clone showed up just once. CDR3 in amino acids: CASSTSGRAVRELFF. CDR3 DNA: TGTGCCAGCAGCACTAGCGGGAGGGCGGTCCGGGAGCTGTTTTTT. The chain carries TRBV27 and TRBJ2-2; 13 nucleotides agree with TRBD2. The CDR3 is made up of 15 amino acids. The V gene end was trimmed by 6 bases and the J gene end by 9 bases; junction bases not matched to a gene: 7. Per germline, CDR1 MNHEY and CDR2 SMNVEV (reference sequence).

The V and J genes are TRBV25-1 and TRBJ1-1; 11 bases map to TRBD1. The J segment lost 2 bases and the V segment lost 4 bases, leaving 3 bases of the junction unmatched. The CDR3 is made up of 15 amino acids. Germline V gene data show CDR1 as MGHDK and CDR2 as SYGVNS. CDR3 residues: CASSGTGGFNTEAFF. The CDR3 nucleotides are TGTGCCAGCAGTGGGACAGGGGGCTTTAACACTGAAGCTTTCTTT.

The CDR3 spells CASSLGGLALSTDTQYF. DNA for the CDR3: TGTGCCAGCAGCCTCGGGGGACTAGCGCTATCCACAGATACGCAGTATTTT. This chain uses TRBV3-1 (or the pseudogene TRBV3-2) with TRBJ2-3; TRBD2 agrees at 10 bases. The germline V gene has CDR1 LGHDT and CDR2 YNNKEL (reference sequence). The CDR3 runs 17 residues. V lost 4 bases, J lost 2 bases, and 9 bases stayed unmatched.

The chain recombines TRBV28 with TRBJ1-2, with D unresolved. The germline V gene has CDR1 MDHEN and CDR2 SYDVKM. Trimming removed 6 bases from V and 8 bases from J, with 16 bases in between. This CDR3 is 13 amino acids long. The CDR3 protein is CASSLQEERGYTF. DNA for the CDR3: TGTGCCAGCAGCCTCCAGGAGGAGCGGGGCTACACCTTC.

This chain joins TRBV18 and TRBJ2-5, with 9 bases matching TRBD1. Germline values: CDR1 KGHSH, CDR2 LQKENI. Trimming cost V 3 bases and J 3 bases; bases outside gene matches: 2. The CDR3 is made up of 14 amino acids. The CDR3 reads CASSPWTGEETQYF. The DNA for the CDR3 is TGTGCCAGCTCACCTTGGACAGGGGAAGAGACCCAGTACTTC.